These T cell receptor beta chains were read from a single sample in a study of cytomegalovirus exposure and HLA in healthy donors. TCRdb keeps only in-frame clones here, not all; method: immunoSEQ multiplex PCR. Of fewer than 60,000 clones in the sample, around 93% are singletons; the top ten hold more than 1.5%. Sequencing was performed on PBMCs. The receptors originated from a woman aged 18-35 years in good health and CMV-seropositive. Both conserved end residues are part of each CDR3. Fields, in order: D gene, V gene, J gene, CDR3 protein, CDR3 DNA. D genes are given only for firm matches.

D gene: -
V gene: TRBV2
J gene: TRBJ2-7
CDR3 protein: CAGAGGRSYEQYF
CDR3 DNA: TGTGCCGGCGCCGGAGGACGGTCCTACGAGCAGTACTTC

D gene: TRBD2
V gene: TRBV5-1
J gene: TRBJ2-3
CDR3 protein: CASSLRAGGTDTQYF
CDR3 DNA: TGCGCCAGCAGCTTAAGAGCGGGGGGCACAGATACGCAGTATTTT

D gene: -
V gene: TRBV4-3
J gene: TRBJ2-1
CDR3 protein: CASSQERGGSYNEQFF
CDR3 DNA: TGCGCCAGCAGCCAAGAGAGGGGGGGCTCCTACAATGAGCAGTTCTTC

D gene: -
V gene: TRBV27
J gene: TRBJ1-5
CDR3 protein: CASSVTGSTRNQPQHF
CDR3 DNA: TGTGCCAGCAGCGTAACCGGGTCCACAAGAAATCAGCCCCAGCATTTT

D gene: TRBD1
V gene: TRBV19
J gene: TRBJ1-5
CDR3 protein: CASSTGQGRNQPQHF
CDR3 DNA: TGTGCCAGTAGTACTGGACAGGGGCGCAATCAGCCCCAGCATTTT

D gene: -
V gene: TRBV9
J gene: TRBJ2-7
CDR3 protein: CASSQDRGDNSYEQYF
CDR3 DNA: TGTGCCAGCAGCCAAGATCGGGGGGACAACTCCTACGAGCAGTACTTC

D gene: -
V gene: TRBV2
J gene: TRBJ2-6
CDR3 protein: CASLVRTPGSGANVLTF
CDR3 DNA: TGTGCCAGCCTTGTTCGGACACCCGGCTCTGGGGCCAACGTCCTGACTTTC

D gene: TRBD1
V gene: TRBV2
J gene: TRBJ1-4
CDR3 protein: CASRDGQGRDEKLFF
CDR3 DNA: TGTGCCAGCAGGGACGGACAGGGAAGAGATGAAAAACTGTTTTTT

D gene: -
V gene: TRBV18
J gene: TRBJ2-3
CDR3 protein: CASSPLQSTDTQYF
CDR3 DNA: TGTGCCAGCTCACCACTACAGAGCACAGATACGCAGTATTTT

D gene: TRBD2
V gene: TRBV10-2
J gene: TRBJ2-1
CDR3 protein: CASSHGLAGGPTYNEQFF
CDR3 DNA: TGCGCCAGCAGTCACGGACTAGCGGGGGGCCCCACGTACAATGAGCAGTTCTTC

D gene: TRBD2
V gene: TRBV19
J gene: TRBJ2-6
CDR3 protein: CASVGHGGLAGHSGANVLTF
CDR3 DNA: TGTGCCAGTGTCGGACACGGTGGACTAGCGGGGCATTCTGGGGCCAACGTCCTGACTTTC

D gene: -
V gene: TRBV4-3
J gene: TRBJ1-3
CDR3 protein: CASSQDPQGSSGNTIYF
CDR3 DNA: TGCGCCAGCAGCCAAGATCCGCAGGGAAGCTCTGGAAACACCATATATTTT

D gene: TRBD1
V gene: TRBV19
J gene: TRBJ2-7
CDR3 protein: CASRRARDSTYEQYF
CDR3 DNA: TGTGCCAGTAGGAGGGCCCGGGACAGCACCTACGAGCAGTACTTC

D gene: -
V gene: TRBV28
J gene: TRBJ1-5
CDR3 protein: CASSLGIPGENQPQHF
CDR3 DNA: TGTGCCAGCAGTTTAGGTATCCCAGGGGAAAATCAGCCCCAGCATTTT

D gene: -
V gene: TRBV7-2
J gene: TRBJ2-7
CDR3 protein: CASSLELVLDEQYF
CDR3 DNA: TGTGCCAGCAGCTTAGAGCTGGTTTTGGACGAGCAGTACTTC

D gene: TRBD2
V gene: TRBV27
J gene: TRBJ2-2
CDR3 protein: CASSSPGLAGGPTGELFF
CDR3 DNA: TGTGCCAGCAGTTCGCCGGGACTAGCGGGGGGGCCCACCGGGGAGCTGTTTTTT

D gene: -
V gene: TRBV28
J gene: TRBJ1-5
CDR3 protein: CASHHLGGAAGQPQHF
CDR3 DNA: TGTGCCAGCCATCACTTGGGCGGGGCAGCTGGTCAGCCCCAGCATTTT

D gene: TRBD1
V gene: TRBV7-9
J gene: TRBJ1-3
CDR3 protein: CASSFPGQGPFSGNTIYF
CDR3 DNA: TGTGCCAGCAGCTTTCCGGGACAGGGTCCTTTTTCTGGAAACACCATATATTTT

D gene: TRBD2
V gene: TRBV6-1
J gene: TRBJ2-3
CDR3 protein: CASRERGGTDTQYF
CDR3 DNA: TGTGCCAGCAGGGAGCGGGGGGGTACAGATACGCAGTATTTT

D gene: -
V gene: TRBV6-6
J gene: TRBJ2-1
CDR3 protein: CASSPPDSSYNEQFF
CDR3 DNA: TGTGCCAGCAGCCCCCCAGACTCTTCCTACAATGAGCAGTTCTTC

D gene: -
V gene: TRBV9
J gene: TRBJ2-2
CDR3 protein: CASSVRITGELFF
CDR3 DNA: TGTGCCAGCAGCGTGAGGATCACCGGGGAGCTGTTTTTT

D gene: TRBD1
V gene: TRBV4-1
J gene: TRBJ1-5
CDR3 protein: CASSHYSGTGYAVLHF
CDR3 DNA: TGCGCCAGCAGCCACTATTCCGGGACAGGGTATGCGGTGTTGCATTTT

D gene: -
V gene: TRBV9
J gene: TRBJ2-3
CDR3 protein: CASNTHGGRTDTQYF
CDR3 DNA: TGTGCCAGCAACACCCACGGGGGGCGCACAGATACGCAGTATTTT

D gene: -
V gene: TRBV6-5
J gene: TRBJ2-7
CDR3 protein: CASSYKGGQYF
CDR3 DNA: TGTGCCAGCAGTTACAAGGGAGGGCAGTACTTC

D gene: TRBD2
V gene: TRBV11-2
J gene: TRBJ2-3
CDR3 protein: CASSKLAGSTDTQYF
CDR3 DNA: TGTGCCAGCAGTAAACTAGCGGGGTCCACAGATACGCAGTATTTT

D gene: -
V gene: TRBV5-1
J gene: TRBJ2-3
CDR3 protein: CASSLSGIRGTDTQYF
CDR3 DNA: TGCGCCAGCAGCTTGAGTGGCATACGGGGCACAGATACGCAGTATTTT

D gene: -
V gene: TRBV29-1
J gene: TRBJ2-4
CDR3 protein: CSVVWGGSNIQYF
CDR3 DNA: TGCAGCGTTGTATGGGGGGGCAGTAACATTCAGTACTTC

D gene: TRBD1
V gene: TRBV6-6
J gene: TRBJ2-3
CDR3 protein: CASRYPGQGTDTQYF
CDR3 DNA: TGTGCCAGCCGATACCCGGGACAGGGCACAGATACGCAGTATTTT

D gene: -
V gene: TRBV5-1
J gene: TRBJ1-2
CDR3 protein: CASSFGGDYGYTF
CDR3 DNA: TGCGCCAGCAGCTTCGGCGGGGACTATGGCTACACCTTC

D gene: -
V gene: TRBV30
J gene: TRBJ1-5
CDR3 protein: CAWSPLTPGSNQPQHF
CDR3 DNA: TGTGCCTGGAGTCCCCTGACACCAGGCAGCAATCAGCCCCAGCATTTT

D gene: TRBD1
V gene: TRBV27
J gene: TRBJ2-5
CDR3 protein: CASSPNPTGEETQYF
CDR3 DNA: TGTGCCAGCAGTCCAAACCCGACAGGGGAAGAGACCCAGTACTTC

D gene: -
V gene: TRBV7-9
J gene: TRBJ1-1
CDR3 protein: CASSPRGAEAFF
CDR3 DNA: TGTGCCAGCAGCCCTAGAGGTGCAGAAGCTTTCTTT

D gene: -
V gene: TRBV25-1
J gene: TRBJ1-1
CDR3 protein: CASSQGLIAFF
CDR3 DNA: TGTGCCAGCAGTCAGGGTTTAATAGCTTTCTTT

D gene: -
V gene: TRBV21-1
J gene: TRBJ2-3
CDR3 protein: CASSNHKRSGDTQYF
CDR3 DNA: TGTGCCAGCAGCAATCACAAGCGTTCTGGGGATACGCAGTATTTT

D gene: TRBD1
V gene: TRBV30
J gene: TRBJ1-6
CDR3 protein: CAWSPTGGGTPLHF
CDR3 DNA: TGTGCCTGGAGTCCTACAGGGGGCGGTACACCCCTCCACTTT